This TCR beta chain emerged from a study of cytomegalovirus exposure and HLA in healthy donors. Study conclusions and caveats: Segments of the TCR beta V type were, in most cases, productive about 90% or about 30% of the time in an earlier analysis.

The primer mix had 60 Vbeta and 13 Jbeta primers. Profiled with immunoSEQ multiplex PCR; TCRdb holds only in-frame clones, not every one. The sample lists around 100,000 clones; around 77% were seen once. The germline gives CDR1 GTSNPN, CDR2 SVGIG (reference sequence). The CDR3 consists of 12 residues. In the case of this clone: The antigen is not known. One end of the junction varies from germline; a read error may be responsible.

The chain recombines TRBV30 with TRBJ2-7, with D perhaps TRBD1 (6 bases). The TCR was taken from a young man in good health and CMV-seronegative. The sequenced sample was PBMCs. DNA of the CDR3: TGTGCCTGGATCCCAGGGGCCTACGGGCAGTACTTC. Protein product: CAWIPGAYGQYF.